This T cell receptor beta chain was recorded in a study of shared clonotypes between healthy human individuals (dated by TCRdb to the early 2020s). Study-level background: Three men and a couple of women, aged 18 to 49 years, made up the cohort. For each donor, three plates each were used for CD4 naive and CD4 memory, two plates were used for CD8 naive, and one plate was used for CD8 memory. Between about 0.8 and 9 billion PBMCs per donor were obtained by leukapheresis. The study deeply sequenced blood TCR repertoires of about five healthy adults to estimate repertoire size and the extent of clonotype sharing between individuals. Different laboratories and diverse techniques were used to prepare libraries and sequence TCR repertoires, to increase sequencing depth and limit assay-specific biases. Findings and caveats that apply to the study as a whole: Larger estimated clonotype richness was generally found for naive subsets than for memory subsets. Sampling was restricted to blood, and TCR repertoires in tissue are likely to differ from TCR repertoires in blood. Even with the large sequencing depth, rarefaction of the sorted-subset datasets indicated that sequencing was incomplete. Compared with non-shared clonotypes, clonotypes shared by all four sorted-subset donors had higher generation probabilities. Because the study included a small number of donors, the genetic and exposure-history diversity represented was limited. Based on pairwise subsampling, the degree of clonotype sharing among donors was expected to be affected by sequencing depth. Around 5% of naive CD4, more than 3% of naive CD8, roughly 2.4% of memory CD4, and around 0.42% of memory CD8 clonotypes were shared across a handful of donors.

Using the deep immunoSEQ assay, multiplex PCR amplified TCR CDR3 regions from genomic DNA. For each cell subset, the extracted genomic DNA was distributed evenly across all wells of several immunoSEQ 96-well plates, and each plate served as one replicate. Each replicate PCR for sorted subsets received about 180 ng genomic DNA, equal to tens of thousands of T cell genomes. The purified libraries were quantified using a Qubit 3.0 fluorometer, sized with a Bioanalyzer 2100, and then quantified again using the KAPA Library Quantification kit. A separate single-read 150-cycle Illumina NextSeq 550 flow cell was used to sequence each immunoSEQ 96-well plate. The authors' analysis ran thus. Because the immunoSEQ output held only junctional sequences and lacked quality scores, the filtering could not match the filtering applied to full-length reads. To assign V/J genes and CDR3, sequences were annotated using PyIR, a Python wrapper for IgBLAST v1.9, with IMGT germline references. Reads with weak V/J assignments (E-value above 1e-6), missing CDR3, stop codons, out-of-frame junctions, or ambiguous translated residues were removed. V3J clonotypes were defined by identical inferred V gene, J gene, and CDR3 amino acid sequence. Percentage overlap between repertoires was calculated by dividing the number of shared unique clonotypes by the size of the smaller repertoire. RTK rarefaction, the Chao1 estimator, and Recon v2.1 estimates of unobserved clonotypes were used to assess repertoire richness. Generation probabilities for all TCRbeta clonotypes obtained by the gDNA method from a handful of donors were computed using OLGA. TCRdb's version of the immuneACCESS table is confined to in-frame rearrangements and falls short of the full clone set. An unresolved V gene accounts for under half of the shortfall where checked; the remainder is of unknown origin. V and J calls and clone size are given by that table; D and trimming were obtained from the DNA. The sample records about 590,000 clones, around 95% of which are singletons. The ten largest make up around 0.097% of the sample.

As concerns this clone: It has no known antigen specificity. No base quality information exists; no much larger clone differs at one position.

V trim: 4 bases; J trim: 5 bases; unmatched bases: 13. The germline V gene (reference sequence) yields SEHNR for CDR1 and FQNEAQ for CDR2. From its cysteine to its phenylalanine, the CDR3 spans 17 amino acids. Only the CDR3 portion is preserved as DNA: 51 bases, with reading frame beginning at the first base. For the CD8 naive samples, CD45RO-negative cells were positively selected for CCR7, yielding a CD45RA+CCR7+ population from which TemRA cells were excluded. The donors were healthy, HIV-negative adults who had no recently reported acute infections or vaccinations. Every donor was a Caucasian adult living in Nashville, Tennessee, USA. Blood was collected by leukapheresis, and PBMCs were isolated by Ficoll-Histopaque density gradient centrifugation and then cryopreserved in liquid nitrogen vapor phase. Purity and quantity of every magnetically sorted T cell population were checked by analytical flow cytometry. Each sorted fraction had its genomic DNA isolated and then quantified by UV absorbance on a Nanodrop 2000c.

The source of this sequence is a woman aged 25 to 39 in good health. The chain employs TRBV7-9 and TRBJ2-2, and 7 junction bases match TRBD2. The sample comprised naive CD8+ T cells sorted from blood. Taken with the paper, the label for cell subset or site translates to: CD45RA+CCR7+. The nucleotide sequence reads TGTGCCAGCAGCTCCGGGCTAGCGGTACTACGAACCGGGGAGCTGTTTTTT. This translates into CASSSGLAVLRTGELFF. Reference TRBV7-9 and TRBJ2-2 genes cover what lies past the CDR3, so the full variable domain is DTGVSQNPRHKITKRGQNVTFRCDPISEHNRLYWYRQTLGQGPEFLTYFQNEAQLEKSRLLSDRFSAERPKGSFSTLEIQRTEQGDSAMYLCASSSGLAVLRTGELFFGEGSRLTVL.